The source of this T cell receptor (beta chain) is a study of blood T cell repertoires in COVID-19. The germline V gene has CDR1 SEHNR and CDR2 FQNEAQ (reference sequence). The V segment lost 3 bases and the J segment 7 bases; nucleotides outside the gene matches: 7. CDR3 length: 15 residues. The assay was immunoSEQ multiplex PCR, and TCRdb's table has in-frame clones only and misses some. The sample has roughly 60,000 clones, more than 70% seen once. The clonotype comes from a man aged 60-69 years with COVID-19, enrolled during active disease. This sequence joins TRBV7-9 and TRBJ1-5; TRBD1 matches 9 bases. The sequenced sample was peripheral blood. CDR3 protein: CASSLAGTGNQPQHF. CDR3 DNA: TGTGCCAGCAGCTTGGCCGGGACAGGGAACCAGCCCCAGCATTTT.